This T cell receptor (beta chain) was sequenced in a study of persistence of HIV-infected CD4 T cells. An overlapping HIV-1 Gag peptide pool stimulated these cells at about 0.9 ug/peptide/mL. Memory cells lacking CD40L and CD69 with high CD45RO were sorted. Donors had undetectable plasma HIV-1 RNA, under 50 copies/mL, for 4+ years. In its sample, this clone was seen once. Its antigen is unidentified. The germline V and J ends were trimmed by 6 bases and 3 bases, with 15 bases remaining between them. Germline V gene lookup returns CDR1 SGHDN and CDR2 FVKESK. CDR3 length equals 16 residues. The immunoSEQ assay was version 4, run in survey mode. Here immunoSEQ multiplex PCR was the method, and the copy in TCRdb shows in-frame clones only, minus some. The profile shows approximately 36,000 clones, over 65% of them singletons.

The receptor comes from an adult with HIV. The donor label of this sample is uncertain. Sequencing was performed on cultured CD4+ T cells from PBMCs, taken from a patient who received antiretroviral therapy. This chain joins TRBV14 and TRBJ2-6; perhaps D is TRBD1 or TRBD2 (5 bases each). The CDR3 DNA is TGTGCCAGCAGGGGGACGGGGCGGCGTGGGGCCAACGTCCTGACTTTC. It yields the protein CASRGTGRRGANVLTF.